This T cell receptor beta chain originates from a study of control samples from healthy donors and cancer patients. TCRdb's table, derived via immunoSEQ multiplex PCR, lists solely in-frame clones and lacks some. Here the sample spans 130,000 to 150,000 clones, 80% to 95% being singletons. Per the germline V gene, CDR1 is SEHNR and CDR2 is FQNEAQ (reference sequence). The CDR3 is made up of 14 amino acids. J was trimmed by 5 bases and V by 1 base; bases with no gene match: 4. The sequenced sample was blood. This TCR was sampled from a man aged 25 to 40 in good health. V usage is TRBV7-9 and J usage is TRBJ2-7; 8 bases align to TRBD1. This CDR3 is CASSLGTGYNEQYF. DNA of the CDR3: TGTGCCAGCAGCTTAGGGACAGGGTACAACGAGCAGTACTTC.